The rows below give T cell receptor beta chains drawn from one sample of a study of shared clonotypes between healthy human individuals. Using immunoSEQ multiplex PCR, the repertoire was profiled, and TCRdb retains in-frame clones only, with some absent. Seen here are some 2,100,000 clones, approximately 94% observed once, and the top ten hold 0.1% to 0.15%. Sequenced: naive CD4+ T cells sorted from blood. All receptors derive from a man aged 18-30 years in good health. Each CDR3 is given with its conserved first and last residue.

v_gene: TRBV10-3; len: 11; CDR3aa: CAISAHYEQYF
v_gene: TRBV6-5; len: 14; CDR3aa: CASRSGQKTGELFF
v_gene: TRBV28; len: 14; CDR3aa: CASSFLAGGREQYF
v_gene: TRBV5-6; len: 14; CDR3aa: CASSSPGTTETQYF
v_gene: TRBV5-1; len: 12; CDR3aa: CASSSGQSQAFF
v_gene: TRBV30; len: 12; CDR3aa: CAWSWVNYGYTF
v_gene: TRBV21-1; len: 15; CDR3aa: CASSKEEGLEQPQHF
v_gene: TRBV4-1; len: 16; CDR3aa: CASSQFSLLNTGELFF
v_gene: TRBV7-8; len: 17; CDR3aa: CASSSPGTGPLSYEQYF
v_gene: TRBV4-1; len: 17; CDR3aa: CASSDPKGAANNSPLHF
v_gene: TRBV5-1; len: 16; CDR3aa: CASSETGLEVSYEQYF
v_gene: TRBV5-1; len: 14; CDR3aa: CASSTGTGDYEQYF
v_gene: TRBV29-1; len: 13; CDR3aa: CSVETGTLSGYTF
v_gene: TRBV5-1; len: 15; CDR3aa: CASSPDGSSGNTIYF
v_gene: TRBV7-2; len: 15; CDR3aa: CASSYGQGTGETQYF
v_gene: TRBV25-1; len: 14; CDR3aa: CASSVAGGSDEQFF
v_gene: TRBV5-1; len: 15; CDR3aa: CASSLSLAGQETQYF
v_gene: TRBV2; len: 14; CDR3aa: CASSNTANTGELFF
v_gene: TRBV9; len: 17; CDR3aa: CASSPRTGTSGSGELFF
v_gene: TRBV7-9; len: 17; CDR3aa: CASSLLAAKTRYNEQFF
v_gene: TRBV2; len: 12; CDR3aa: CAGKDSTDTQYF
v_gene: TRBV5-1; len: 17; CDR3aa: CASSLTGGQANIYEQYF
v_gene: TRBV6-1; len: 11; CDR3aa: CASSERAKLFF
v_gene: TRBV13; len: 13; CDR3aa: CASSRDRGTEAFF
v_gene: TRBV30; len: 14; CDR3aa: CAWNRGYGTDTQYF
v_gene: TRBV10-1; len: 13; CDR3aa: CASSESFASPLHF
v_gene: TRBV6-5; len: 15; CDR3aa: CASSPPTTNTGELFF
v_gene: TRBV2; len: 14; CDR3aa: CASSGQGGFYGYTF
v_gene: TRBV7-2; len: 14; CDR3aa: CASSLAGGGYEQYF
v_gene: TRBV5-1; len: 14; CDR3aa: CASSLDVVAGELFF
v_gene: TRBV28; len: 12; CDR3aa: CASSLSGKGYTF
v_gene: TRBV7-3; len: 12; CDR3aa: CASGGTGNTIYF
v_gene: TRBV5-4; len: 15; CDR3aa: CASSLAQGLGSPLHF
v_gene: TRBV6-1; len: 13; CDR3aa: CASIGFLQETQYF
v_gene: TRBV5-6; len: 14; CDR3aa: CASSPGARTGELFF
v_gene: TRBV19; len: 13; CDR3aa: CASRSKTYNEQFF
v_gene: TRBV6-1; len: 11; CDR3aa: CASTAGTEAFF
v_gene: TRBV7-2; len: 14; CDR3aa: CASSLRFSQETQYF
v_gene: TRBV6-6; len: 14; CDR3aa: CASSGRAGPYEQYF
v_gene: TRBV6-5; len: 13; CDR3aa: CASSRVLEYEQYF
v_gene: TRBV28; len: 11; CDR3aa: CASSSLYEQYF
v_gene: TRBV5-1; len: 15; CDR3aa: CASSRSFGDSYEQYF
v_gene: TRBV9; len: 15; CDR3aa: CASSESGTGNTEAFF
v_gene: TRBV14; len: 16; CDR3aa: CASSQDLAGGPETQYF
v_gene: TRBV2; len: 14; CDR3aa: CASSESATVYEQYF
v_gene: TRBV5-1; len: 19; CDR3aa: CASSLPPGTSGPSYNEQFF
v_gene: TRBV6-5; len: 14; CDR3aa: CASSQGLGSDTQYF
v_gene: TRBV25-1; len: 12; CDR3aa: CASSPGLKTQYF
v_gene: TRBV4-1; len: 14; CDR3aa: CASSQDWMGYGYTF
v_gene: TRBV7-7; len: 14; CDR3aa: CASSPAGEQETQYF
v_gene: TRBV7-2; len: 14; CDR3aa: CASSLGGTAYEQYF
v_gene: TRBV18; len: 13; CDR3aa: CASSPGNQETQYF
v_gene: TRBV18; len: 17; CDR3aa: CASSPGTSGGRTDTQYF
v_gene: TRBV20-1; len: 10; CDR3aa: CSAINTEAFF
v_gene: TRBV5-4; len: 13; CDR3aa: CASSLGPGYGYTF
v_gene: TRBV11-2; len: 16; CDR3aa: CASRRTGTGKTYGYTF
v_gene: TRBV19; len: 15; CDR3aa: CASSTLAGANTEAFF
v_gene: TRBV7-8; len: 16; CDR3aa: CASSLVTQGSGNTIYF
v_gene: TRBV16; len: 17; CDR3aa: CASSETLSGPTGYEQYF